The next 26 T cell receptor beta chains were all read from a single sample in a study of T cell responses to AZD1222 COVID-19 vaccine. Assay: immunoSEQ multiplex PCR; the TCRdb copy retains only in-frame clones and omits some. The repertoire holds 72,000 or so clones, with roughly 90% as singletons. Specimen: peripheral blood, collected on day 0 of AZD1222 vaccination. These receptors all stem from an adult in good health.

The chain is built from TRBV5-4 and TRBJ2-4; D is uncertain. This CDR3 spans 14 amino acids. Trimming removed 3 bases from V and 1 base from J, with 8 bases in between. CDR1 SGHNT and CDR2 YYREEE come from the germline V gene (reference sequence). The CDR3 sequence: CASSSPGAKNIQYF. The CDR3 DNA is TGTGCCAGCAGCTCACCGGGCGCCAAAAACATTCAGTACTTC.

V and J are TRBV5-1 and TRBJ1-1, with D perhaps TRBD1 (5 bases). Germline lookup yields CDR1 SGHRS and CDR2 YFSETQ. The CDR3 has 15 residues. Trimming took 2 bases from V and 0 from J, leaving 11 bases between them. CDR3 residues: CASSLAGRMNTEAFF. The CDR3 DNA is TGCGCCAGCAGCTTAGCGGGGCGGATGAACACTGAAGCTTTCTTT. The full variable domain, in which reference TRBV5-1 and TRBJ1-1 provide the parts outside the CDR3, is KAGVTQTPRYLIKTRGQQVTLSCSPISGHRSVSWYQQTPGQGLQFLFEYFSETQRNKGNFPGRFSGRQFSNSRSEMNVSTLELGDSALYLCASSLAGRMNTEAFFGQGTRLTVV.

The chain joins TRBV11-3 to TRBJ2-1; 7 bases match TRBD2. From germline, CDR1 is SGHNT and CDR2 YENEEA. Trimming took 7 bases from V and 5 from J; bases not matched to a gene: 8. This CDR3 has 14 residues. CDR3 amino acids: CASTPGGLNNEQFF. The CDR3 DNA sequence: TGTGCCAGCACCCCCGGGGGACTAAACAATGAGCAGTTCTTC.

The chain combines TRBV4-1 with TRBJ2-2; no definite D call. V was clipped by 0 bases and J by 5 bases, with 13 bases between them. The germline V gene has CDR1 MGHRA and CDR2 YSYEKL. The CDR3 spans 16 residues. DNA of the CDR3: TGCGCCAGCAGCCAAGAGGTATCTAGATGGACCGGGGAGCTGTTTTTT. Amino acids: CASSQEVSRWTGELFF.

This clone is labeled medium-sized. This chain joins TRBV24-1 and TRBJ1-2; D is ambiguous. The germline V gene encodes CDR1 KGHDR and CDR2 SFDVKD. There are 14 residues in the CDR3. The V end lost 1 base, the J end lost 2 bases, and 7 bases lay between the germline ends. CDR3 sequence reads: CATSDFVFNYGYTF. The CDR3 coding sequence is TGTGCCACCAGTGATTTTGTTTTCAACTATGGCTACACCTTC.

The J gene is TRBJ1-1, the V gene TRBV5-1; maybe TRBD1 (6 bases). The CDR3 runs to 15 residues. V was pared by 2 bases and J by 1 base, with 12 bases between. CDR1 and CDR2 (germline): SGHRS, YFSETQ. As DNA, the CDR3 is TGCGCCAGCAGCTTATTACAGGGTGCGAACACTGAAGCTTTCTTT. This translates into CASSLLQGANTEAFF.

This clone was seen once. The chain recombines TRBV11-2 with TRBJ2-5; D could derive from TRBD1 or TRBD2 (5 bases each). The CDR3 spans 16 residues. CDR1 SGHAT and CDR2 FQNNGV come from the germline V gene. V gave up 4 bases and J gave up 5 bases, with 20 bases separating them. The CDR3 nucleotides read TGTGCCAGCAGCTCCAGGAGTAGAGGGGATAGGGAGACCCAGTACTTC. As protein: CASSSRSRGDRETQYF.

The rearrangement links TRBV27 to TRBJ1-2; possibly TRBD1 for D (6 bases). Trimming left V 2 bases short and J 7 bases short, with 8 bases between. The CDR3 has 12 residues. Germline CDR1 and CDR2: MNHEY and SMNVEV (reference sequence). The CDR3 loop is CASSLKGVGYTF. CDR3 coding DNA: TGTGCCAGCAGTTTAAAGGGGGTTGGCTACACCTTC.

CDR3 protein: CASSGPNQPQHF. The DNA for the CDR3 is TGTGCCAGCAGTGGACCCAATCAGCCCCAGCATTTT. The chain carries TRBV2 and TRBJ1-5; D is undetermined. The CDR3 length is 12 residues. CDR1 is SNHLY and CDR2 is FYNNEI in the germline V gene. The V and J ends lost 4 bases and 3 bases respectively, with 4 bases between them.

In DNA form, the CDR3 reads TGTGCCAGCAGCGCGCTGACCGCCGCCGAGCAGTACTTC. Translating it yields CASSALTAAEQYF. The chain recombines TRBV6-2 or TRBV6-3 with TRBJ2-7; no reliable D call. The ends were cut back, 6 bases at V and 6 bases at J, with 15 bases in the middle. Germline CDR1 and CDR2: MNHEY and SVGEGT. The CDR3 is 13 residues long.

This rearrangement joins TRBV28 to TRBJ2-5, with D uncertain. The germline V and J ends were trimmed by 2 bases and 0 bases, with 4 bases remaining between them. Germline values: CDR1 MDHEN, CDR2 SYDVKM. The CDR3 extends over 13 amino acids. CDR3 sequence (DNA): TGTGCCAGCAGTTTAATAAACCAAGAGACCCAGTACTTC. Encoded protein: CASSLINQETQYF.

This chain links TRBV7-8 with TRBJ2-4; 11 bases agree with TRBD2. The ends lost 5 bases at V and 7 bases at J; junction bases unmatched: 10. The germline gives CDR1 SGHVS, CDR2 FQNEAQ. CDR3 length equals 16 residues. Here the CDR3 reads CASSLFLAGGGNIQYF. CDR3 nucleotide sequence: TGTGCCAGCAGCCTCTTCCTAGCGGGAGGTGGGAACATTCAGTACTTC.

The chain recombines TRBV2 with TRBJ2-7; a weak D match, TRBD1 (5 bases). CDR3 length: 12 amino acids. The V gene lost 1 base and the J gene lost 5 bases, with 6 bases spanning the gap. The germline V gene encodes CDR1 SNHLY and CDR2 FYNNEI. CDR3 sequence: CASSEGGHEQYF. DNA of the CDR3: TGTGCCAGCAGTGAAGGGGGCCACGAGCAGTACTTC.

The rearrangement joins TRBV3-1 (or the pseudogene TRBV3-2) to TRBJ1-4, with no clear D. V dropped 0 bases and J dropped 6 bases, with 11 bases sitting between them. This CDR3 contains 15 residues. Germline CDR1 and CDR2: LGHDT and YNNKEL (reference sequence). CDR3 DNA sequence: TGTGCCAGCAGCCAAGACGAGGGTAGGGATGAAAAACTGTTTTTT. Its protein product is CASSQDEGRDEKLFF.

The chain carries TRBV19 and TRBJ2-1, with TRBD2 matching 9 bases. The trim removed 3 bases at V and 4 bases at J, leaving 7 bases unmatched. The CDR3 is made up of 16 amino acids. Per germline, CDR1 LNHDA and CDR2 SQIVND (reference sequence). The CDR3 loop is CASSIRVAGVYNEQFF. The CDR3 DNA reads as TGTGCCAGTAGTATCAGGGTAGCGGGAGTTTACAATGAGCAGTTCTTC.

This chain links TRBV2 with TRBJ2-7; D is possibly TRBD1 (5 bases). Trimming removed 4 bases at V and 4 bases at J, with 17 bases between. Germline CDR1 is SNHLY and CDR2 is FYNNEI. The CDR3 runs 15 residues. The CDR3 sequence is CASSVQRIRGYEQYF. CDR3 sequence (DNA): TGTGCCAGCAGTGTTCAGAGAATTAGGGGTTACGAGCAGTACTTC.

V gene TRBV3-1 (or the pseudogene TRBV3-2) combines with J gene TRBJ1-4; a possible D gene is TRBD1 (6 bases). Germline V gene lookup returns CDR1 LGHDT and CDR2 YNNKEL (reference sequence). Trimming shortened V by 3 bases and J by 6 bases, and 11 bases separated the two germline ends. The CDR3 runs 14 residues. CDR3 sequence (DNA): TGTGCCAGCAGCCACAGGGGTCAGGATGAAAAACTGTTTTTT. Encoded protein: CASSHRGQDEKLFF.

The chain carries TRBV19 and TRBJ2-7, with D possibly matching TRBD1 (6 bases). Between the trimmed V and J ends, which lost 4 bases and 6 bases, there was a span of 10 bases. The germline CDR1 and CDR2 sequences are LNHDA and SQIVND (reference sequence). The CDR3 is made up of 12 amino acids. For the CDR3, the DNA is TGTGCCAGTAGTAGGGGGCGGACCGAGCAGTACTTC. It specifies CASSRGRTEQYF.

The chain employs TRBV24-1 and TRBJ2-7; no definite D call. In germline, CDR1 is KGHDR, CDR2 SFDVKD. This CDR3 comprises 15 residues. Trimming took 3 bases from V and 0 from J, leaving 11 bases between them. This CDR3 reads CATSDRSSHSYEQYF. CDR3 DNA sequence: TGTGCCACCAGTGATCGATCTTCCCACTCCTACGAGCAGTACTTC.

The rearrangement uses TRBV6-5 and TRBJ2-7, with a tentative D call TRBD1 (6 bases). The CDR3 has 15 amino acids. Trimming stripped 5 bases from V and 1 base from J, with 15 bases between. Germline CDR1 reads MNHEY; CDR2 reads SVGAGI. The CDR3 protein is CASSPPGQFSYEQYF. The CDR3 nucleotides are TGTGCCAGCAGTCCTCCCGGACAGTTTTCCTACGAGCAGTACTTC.

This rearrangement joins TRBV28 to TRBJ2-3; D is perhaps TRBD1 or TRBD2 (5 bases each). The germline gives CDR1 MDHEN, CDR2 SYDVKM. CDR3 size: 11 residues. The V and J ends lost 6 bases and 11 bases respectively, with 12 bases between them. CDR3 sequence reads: CASRGPRMQYF. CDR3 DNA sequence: TGTGCCAGCAGGGGACCTAGGATGCAGTATTTT.

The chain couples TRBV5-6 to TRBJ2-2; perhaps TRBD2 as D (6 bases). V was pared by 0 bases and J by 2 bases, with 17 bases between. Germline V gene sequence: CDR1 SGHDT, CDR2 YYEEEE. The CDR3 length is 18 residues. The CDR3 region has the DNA TGTGCCAGCAGCTTGGCGGTGGATTTAGCGGTTAACACCGGGGAGCTGTTTTTT. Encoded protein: CASSLAVDLAVNTGELFF.

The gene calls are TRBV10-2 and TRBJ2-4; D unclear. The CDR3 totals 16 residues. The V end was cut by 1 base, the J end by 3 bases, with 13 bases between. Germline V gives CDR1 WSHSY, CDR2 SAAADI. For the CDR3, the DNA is TGCGCCAGCAGTGAGTTGACGTATCGATTCAAAAACATTCAGTACTTC. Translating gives CASSELTYRFKNIQYF.

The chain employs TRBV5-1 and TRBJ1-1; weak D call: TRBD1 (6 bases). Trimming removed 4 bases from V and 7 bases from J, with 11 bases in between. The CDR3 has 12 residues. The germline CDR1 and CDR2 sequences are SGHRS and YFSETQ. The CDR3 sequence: CASSHRESEAFF. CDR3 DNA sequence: TGCGCCAGCAGCCACAGGGAAAGTGAAGCTTTCTTT.

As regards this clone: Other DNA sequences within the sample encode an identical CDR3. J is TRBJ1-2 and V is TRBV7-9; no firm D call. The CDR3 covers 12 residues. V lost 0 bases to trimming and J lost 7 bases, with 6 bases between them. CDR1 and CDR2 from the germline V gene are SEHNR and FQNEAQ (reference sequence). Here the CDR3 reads CASSLAGSGYTF. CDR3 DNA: TGTGCCAGCAGCTTAGCAGGGTCTGGCTACACCTTC.

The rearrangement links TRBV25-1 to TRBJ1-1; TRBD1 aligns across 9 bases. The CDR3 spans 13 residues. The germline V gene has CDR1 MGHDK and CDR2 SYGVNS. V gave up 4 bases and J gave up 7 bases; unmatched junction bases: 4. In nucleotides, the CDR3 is TGTGCCAGCAGTGGACAGGGGGTAGTTGAAGCTTTCTTT. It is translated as CASSGQGVVEAFF.